This T cell receptor (beta chain) is from a study of blood T cell repertoires in COVID-19. Study-level information: The study drew acute and convalescent COVID-19 samples from the United States, Italy and Spain. T cells, B-cell-depleted T cells, or PBMCs supplied cDNA or gDNA.

Per the original methods: Amplification from reference gene primers served as the basis for estimated nucleated cell counts. Libraries were prepared by immunoSEQ multiplex PCR; TCRdb keeps only in-frame clonotypes and omits some of them. D and trimming come from the DNA, and the V and J calls and clone size come from that table. The table records 210,000 or so clones, nearly 90% of them present only once. This receptor was taken from a man aged 50 or older with acute or convalescent COVID-19. Sequencing was done on a sample of peripheral blood.

The CDR3 nucleotides read TGTGCCAGCAGCTTAGGGGGAGGGGGTAGCAATCAGCCCCAGCATTTT. Its protein is CASSLGGGGSNQPQHF. The V gene is TRBV7-9, the J gene TRBJ1-5, with a possible D match to TRBD1 (6 bases). The germline V and J ends were trimmed by 1 base and 0 bases, with 10 bases remaining between them. The CDR3 length is 16 residues. Germline CDR1 and CDR2: SEHNR and FQNEAQ (reference sequence).